Presented here are 23 T cell receptor beta chains from one specimen sequenced in a study of blood T cells in healthy people across ages. Primed by a sample-barcoded 5' primer and a J-beta primer mix, a second PCR proceeded for 7 to 11 cycles. TCRdb re-called the 5' RACE reads with MiXCR, one entry per CDR3 protein. The sample lists 450,000 to 650,000 distinct CDR3 sequences; around 24% were seen once. The same specimen was also included in a second study, on T cells of mothers and their children.

The sample was blood. These receptors originate from a boy aged 5 to 17 in good health.

A remark on this clonotype: Its ends do not fully match the called genes, so a read error is possible. The chain is built from TRBV7-9 and TRBJ2-1; 8 bases map to TRBD2. Per the germline V gene, CDR1 is SEHNR and CDR2 is FQNEAQ (reference sequence). This CDR3 has 18 amino acids. The CDR3 DNA reads TGTGCCAGCAGCATAGCCGGGGGGGCCCCGGGCTCCTACAATGAGCAGTTCTTC. Protein: CASSIAGGAPGSYNEQFF.

The chain links TRBV4-3 to TRBJ2-1; 11 bases agree with TRBD2. TRBJ2-5 matches the DNA end more closely, so the J call is doubtful. The CDR3 is 14 residues long. Germline-derived CDR1 and CDR2 are LGHNA and YSLEER. DNA for the CDR3: TGCGCCAGCAGCCAGCGACTAGCGGGGGAGACCCAGTACTTC. Its protein is CASSQRLAGETQYF.

This clonotype was counted between two and nine times. The chain joins TRBV19 to TRBJ2-3, with D tentatively TRBD2 (5 bases). Trimming pared 5 bases from V and 5 bases from J, leaving 8 bases between. The CDR3 sequence is 12 residues long. Germline V CDR1 and CDR2: LNHDA, SQIVND (reference sequence). The CDR3, as DNA: TGTGCCAGTAGTCTCACTAGAGATACGCAGTATTTT. Its translation: CASSLTRDTQYF.

Note on this clonotype: A read error may account for a junction end that differs from germline. V usage is TRBV20-1 and J usage is TRBJ2-2, with 8 bases that match TRBD2. Per germline, CDR1 DFQATT and CDR2 SNEGSKA (reference sequence). This CDR3 is built from 17 residues. CDR3 sequence reads: CSARELAEAFNTGELLF. The CDR3 DNA reads as TGCAGTGCTAGAGAACTAGCGGAGGCCTTCAACACCGGGGAGCTGCTTTTT.

The chain has TRBV7-8 and TRBJ2-7; 10 bases agree with TRBD2. After removal of 5 bases from V and 2 bases from J, the junction contained 15 bases not matched to a gene. The CDR3 loop spans 18 amino acids. Germline CDR1 reads SGHVS; CDR2 reads FQNEAQ. This chain's CDR3 is CASSGHRSTSGEPYEQYF. CDR3 bases: TGTGCCAGCAGCGGACACCGGTCTACTAGCGGGGAACCCTACGAGCAGTACTTC. Full variable domain (rest looked up from reference TRBV7-8 and TRBJ2-7): GAGVSQSPRYKVAKRGQDVALRCDPISGHVSLFWYQQALGQGPEFLTYFQNEAQLDKSGLPSDRFFAERPEGSVSTLKIQRTQQEDSAVYLCASSGHRSTSGEPYEQYFGPGTRLTVT.

The rearrangement links TRBV29-1 to TRBJ2-1; 10 positions agree with TRBD2. CDR1 is SQVTM and CDR2 is ANQGSEA in the germline V gene. The V and J ends lost 5 bases and 2 bases, in that order; junction bases with no gene match: 9. The CDR3 runs 16 residues. CDR3: CSVPESSGSTYNEQFF. The CDR3 DNA follows: TGCAGCGTTCCAGAATCTAGCGGGAGCACCTACAATGAGCAGTTCTTC.

As regards this clonotype: A single base separates this from a much larger clone, so it may be a read error. The chain links TRBV3-1 to TRBJ1-6, with a tentative D call TRBD1 (6 bases). This CDR3 spans 14 amino acids. The germline gives CDR1 LGHDT, CDR2 YNNKEL (reference sequence). CDR3 residues: CAGSPGQNNSPLHF. Written as DNA, the CDR3 is TGTGCCGGCAGCCCCGGACAGAATAATTCACCCCTCCACTTT.

The chain employs TRBV20-1 and TRBJ2-7; a possible D gene is TRBD1 (6 bases). Germline CDR1 is DFQATT and CDR2 is SNEGSKA (reference sequence). Between the trimmed V and J ends, which lost 3 bases and 3 bases, there was a span of 12 bases. The CDR3 runs to 13 residues. In DNA form, the CDR3 reads TGCAGTGCTAGCACCGGACAGCTCTACGAGCAGTACTTC. Amino acid sequence: CSASTGQLYEQYF.

This clonotype showed up just a few times. The chain links TRBV2 to TRBJ2-5; D gene unclear. The DNA matches TRBJ2-1 better at its end, which makes the J call doubtful. The CDR3 length is 12 residues. Germline V gene lookup returns CDR1 SNHLY and CDR2 FYNNEI. CDR3 in DNA: TGTGCCAGCAGTGAAGTGGGAATTGAGCAGTTCTTC. Its protein is CASSEVGIEQFF.

This clonotype was picked up a small number of times. The rearrangement uses TRBV7-9 and TRBJ2-5; possibly TRBD2 for D (6 bases). Germline V CDR1 and CDR2: SEHNR, FQNEAQ (reference sequence). Trimming stripped 5 bases from V and 5 bases from J, with 24 bases between. The CDR3 loop spans 17 amino acids. The CDR3, as DNA: TGTGCCAGCAGCCTAGACAGTTTCTCCGGGAGTGGGGAGACCCAGTACTTC. Its translation: CASSLDSFSGSGETQYF.

This clonotype was seen only a few times. This chain links TRBV4-3 with TRBJ2-2, with D unclear. CDR3 length: 16 residues. Germline V CDR1 and CDR2: LGHNA, YSLEER. Trimming removed 4 bases at V and 2 bases at J, with 14 bases between. CDR3 protein: CASSLEVNSNTGELFF. The CDR3 nucleotides read TGCGCCAGCAGCCTAGAGGTTAACAGTAACACCGGGGAGCTGTTTTTT.

This clonotype was seen at least ten times. The chain combines TRBV28 with TRBJ2-5; TRBD2 might be the D (5 bases). The germline gives CDR1 MDHEN, CDR2 SYDVKM. Deletions cut 6 bases from V and 3 bases from J, with 11 bases between. The CDR3 covers 13 residues. The CDR3 here is CASSRYGKETQYF. CDR3 DNA sequence: TGTGCCAGCAGCCGGTACGGGAAAGAGACCCAGTACTTC.

The chain links TRBV27 to TRBJ2-5, with 7 positions matching TRBD2. The last part of the DNA fits TRBJ2-1 better; the J call may be wrong. The CDR3 sequence is 14 residues long. Germline CDR1 MNHEY, CDR2 SMNVEV (reference sequence). The CDR3 DNA reads as TGTGCCAGCAGTTCCGCGGGGGACTACAATGAGCAGTTCTTC. Protein sequence: CASSSAGDYNEQFF.

This clonotype was seen more than once but under ten times. The V and J genes are TRBV20-1 and TRBJ2-3; D possibly matches TRBD1 or TRBD2 (6 bases each). CDR3 size: 14 residues. Germline CDR1 and CDR2: DFQATT and SNEGSKA (reference sequence). V dropped 2 bases and J dropped 2 bases, with 11 bases sitting between them. The CDR3 DNA reads as TGCAGTGCTAGAAAGGGGGGCGACACAGATACGCAGTATTTT. It yields the protein CSARKGGDTDTQYF.

The sample holds a few counts of this clonotype. The chain combines TRBV7-6 with TRBJ2-7; 9 bases align to TRBD1. This CDR3 is 21 amino acids long. The V and J ends lost 2 bases and 4 bases, in that order; junction bases with no gene match: 24. The V gene's germline CDR1 is SGHVS and CDR2 FNYEAQ. The CDR3 loop is CASSLSCGTGILLFPEYEQYF. For the CDR3, the DNA is TGTGCCAGCAGCTTAAGTTGCGGGACAGGGATTCTTCTTTTCCCTGAGTACGAGCAGTACTTC.

The V and J genes are TRBV7-2 and TRBJ1-3, with TRBD1 matching 8 bases. J was trimmed by 3 bases and V by 4 bases; bases with no gene match: 14. The CDR3 loop spans 18 amino acids. CDR1 is SGHTA and CDR2 is FQGNSA in the germline V gene. The CDR3 protein is CASSSHAPGGRGGNTIYF. CDR3 in DNA: TGTGCCAGCAGCTCCCACGCTCCAGGGGGCCGAGGTGGAAACACCATATATTTT.

This chain uses TRBV5-8 with TRBJ2-7, with D maybe TRBD2 (5 bases). CDR3 length: 13 amino acids. Trimming pared 2 bases from V and 2 bases from J, leaving 8 bases between. In germline, CDR1 is SGHTS, CDR2 YDEGEE. The CDR3 region is CASSFRRTYEQYF. DNA of the CDR3: TGTGCCAGCAGCTTCAGGAGGACCTACGAGCAGTACTTC.

At least ten counts were recorded for this clonotype. The gene calls are TRBV12-3 or TRBV12-4 and TRBJ2-4; TRBD1 might be the D (5 bases). Trimming took off 6 bases at V and 3 bases at J, with 15 bases between the two ends. This CDR3 comprises 15 residues. CDR3 coding DNA: TGTGCCAGCAGCGAACCCACGGACATCAAAAACATTCAGTACTTC. Its protein is CASSEPTDIKNIQYF.

This clonotype was seen repeatedly, ten times or more. This chain links TRBV7-3 with TRBJ2-1; unclear D gene. CDR1 SGHTA and CDR2 FQGTGA come from the germline V gene. Trimming stripped 7 bases from V and 6 bases from J, with 13 bases between. CDR3 length: 13 amino acids. CDR3 in DNA: TGTGCCAGCACCCTGGCCGTAGGCAATGAGCAGTTCTTC. Amino acid sequence: CASTLAVGNEQFF.

This clonotype was counted only a few times. The chain is built from TRBV6-2 or TRBV6-3 and TRBJ1-1; D unclear. Between the trimmed V and J ends, which lost 0 bases and 5 bases, there was a span of 10 bases. This CDR3 region has 14 residues. The germline gives CDR1 MNHEY, CDR2 SVGEGT. The CDR3 region has the DNA TGTGCCAGCAGTTACTCGATGCGAGGGACTGAAGCTTTCTTT. This gives the protein CASSYSMRGTEAFF.

The chain uses TRBV5-1 and TRBJ1-1; 7 nucleotides match TRBD1. The CDR3 loop spans 16 amino acids. Germline CDR1 reads SGHRS; CDR2 reads YFSETQ. Trimming removed 0 bases from V and 0 bases from J; junction bases left unmatched: 5. The CDR3 DNA is TGCGCCAGCAGCTTGGGGAGGGGGCTGATGAACACTGAAGCTTTCTTT. Protein sequence: CASSLGRGLMNTEAFF.

V gene TRBV5-1 combines with J gene TRBJ2-5, with 8 bases lining up with TRBD1. CDR3 length: 15 residues. Germline V CDR1 and CDR2: SGHRS, YFSETQ. The V gene end was trimmed by 3 bases and the J gene end by 3 bases; junction bases not matched to a gene: 7. The CDR3 DNA reads as TGCGCCAGCAGCTCCGGGACAGGTCTCAAAGAGACCCAGTACTTC. Its translation is CASSSGTGLKETQYF.

The V call is TRBV6-5, the J call TRBJ2-3, with 11 bases identical to TRBD2. The CDR3 has 20 residues. Germline V gene sequence: CDR1 MNHEY, CDR2 SVGAGI. Trimming cost V 0 bases and J 4 bases; bases outside gene matches: 15. CDR3 DNA sequence: TGTGCCAGCAGTTACTCGTGGGGGCCCAATAGCGGGGGGGCATCAGATACGCAGTATTTT. This sequence encodes CASSYSWGPNSGGASDTQYF.